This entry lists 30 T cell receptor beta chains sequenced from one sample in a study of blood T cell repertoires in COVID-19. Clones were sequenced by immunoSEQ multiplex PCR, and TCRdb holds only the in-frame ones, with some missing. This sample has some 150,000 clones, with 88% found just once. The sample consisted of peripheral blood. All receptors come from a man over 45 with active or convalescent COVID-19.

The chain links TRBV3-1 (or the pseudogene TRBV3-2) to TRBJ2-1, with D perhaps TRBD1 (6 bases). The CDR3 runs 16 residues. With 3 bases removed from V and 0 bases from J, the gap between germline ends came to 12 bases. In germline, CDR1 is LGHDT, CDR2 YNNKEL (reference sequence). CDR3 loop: CASSQPGQSSYNEQFF. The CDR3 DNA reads TGTGCCAGCAGCCAGCCAGGACAGAGCTCCTACAATGAGCAGTTCTTC.

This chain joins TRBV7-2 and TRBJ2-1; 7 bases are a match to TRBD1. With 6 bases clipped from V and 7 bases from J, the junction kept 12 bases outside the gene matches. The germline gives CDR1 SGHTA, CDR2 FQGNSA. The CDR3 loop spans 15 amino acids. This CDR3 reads CASRKPGQLTNEQFF. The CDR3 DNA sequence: TGTGCCAGCAGAAAACCGGGACAGCTTACAAATGAGCAGTTCTTC.

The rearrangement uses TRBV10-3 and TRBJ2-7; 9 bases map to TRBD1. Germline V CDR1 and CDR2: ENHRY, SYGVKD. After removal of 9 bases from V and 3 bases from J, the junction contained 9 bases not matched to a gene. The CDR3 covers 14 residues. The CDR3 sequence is CAISGTGSFYEQYF. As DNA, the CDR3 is TGTGCCATTTCCGGGACAGGGTCATTCTACGAGCAGTACTTC.

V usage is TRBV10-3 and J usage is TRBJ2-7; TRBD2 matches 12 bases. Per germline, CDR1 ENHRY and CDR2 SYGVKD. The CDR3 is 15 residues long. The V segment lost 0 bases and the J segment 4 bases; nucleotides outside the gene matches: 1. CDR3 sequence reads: CAISESTSGSYEQYF. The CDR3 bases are TGTGCCATCAGTGAGTCGACTAGCGGGAGTTACGAGCAGTACTTC.

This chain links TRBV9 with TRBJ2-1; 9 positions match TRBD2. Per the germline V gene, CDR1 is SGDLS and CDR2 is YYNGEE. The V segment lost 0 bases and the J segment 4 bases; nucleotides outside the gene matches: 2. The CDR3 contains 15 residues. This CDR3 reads CASSVASGGYNEQFF. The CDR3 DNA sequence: TGTGCCAGCAGCGTAGCGAGCGGGGGGTACAATGAGCAGTTCTTC.

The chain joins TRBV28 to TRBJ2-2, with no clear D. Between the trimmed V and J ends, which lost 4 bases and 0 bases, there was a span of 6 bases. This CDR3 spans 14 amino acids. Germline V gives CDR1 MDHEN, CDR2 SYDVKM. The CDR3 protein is CASSYQTNTGELFF. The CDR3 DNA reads TGTGCCAGCAGTTATCAGACGAACACCGGGGAGCTGTTTTTT.

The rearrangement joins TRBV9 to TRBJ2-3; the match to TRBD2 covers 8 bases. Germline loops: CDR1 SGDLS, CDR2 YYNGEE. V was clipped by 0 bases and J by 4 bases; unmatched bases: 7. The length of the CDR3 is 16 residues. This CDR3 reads CASSVAGTSGSDTQYF. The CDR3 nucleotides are TGTGCCAGCAGCGTAGCCGGGACTAGTGGATCAGATACGCAGTATTTT.

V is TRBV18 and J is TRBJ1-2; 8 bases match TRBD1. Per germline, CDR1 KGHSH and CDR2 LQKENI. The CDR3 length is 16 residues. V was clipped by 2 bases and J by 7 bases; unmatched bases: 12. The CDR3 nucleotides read TGTGCCAGCTCACCAAATTTGGACAGGGCGTCACGTGGCTACACCTTC. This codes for CASSPNLDRASRGYTF.

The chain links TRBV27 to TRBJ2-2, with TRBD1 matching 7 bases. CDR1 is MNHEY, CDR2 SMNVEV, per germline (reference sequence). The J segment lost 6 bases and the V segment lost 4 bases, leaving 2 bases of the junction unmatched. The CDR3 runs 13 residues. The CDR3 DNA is TGTGCCAGCAGTTCTCAGGGGGCCGGGGAGCTGTTTTTT. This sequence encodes CASSSQGAGELFF.

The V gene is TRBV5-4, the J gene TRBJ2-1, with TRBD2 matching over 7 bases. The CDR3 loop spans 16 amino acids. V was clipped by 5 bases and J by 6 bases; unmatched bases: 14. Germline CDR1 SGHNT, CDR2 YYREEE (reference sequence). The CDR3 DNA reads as TGTGCCAGCAGTGTAAGAGCGGGATCCGTACCCAATGAGCAGTTCTTC. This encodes CASSVRAGSVPNEQFF.

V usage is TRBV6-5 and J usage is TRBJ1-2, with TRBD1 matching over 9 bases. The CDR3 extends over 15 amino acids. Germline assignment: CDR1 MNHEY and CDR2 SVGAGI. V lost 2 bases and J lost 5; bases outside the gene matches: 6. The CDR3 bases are TGTGCCAGCAGTTACGGGGGACAGGGAATTTATGGCTACACCTTC. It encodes CASSYGGQGIYGYTF.

CDR3 nucleotides: TGTGCCAGCAGACCGGACAGGGGGTCCTACGAGCAGTACTTC. This sequence encodes CASRPDRGSYEQYF. The gene calls are TRBV7-2 and TRBJ2-7, with 10 positions matching TRBD1. With V trimmed by 6 bases and J by 1 base, 3 bases remained unmatched. CDR3 length equals 14 residues. CDR1 and CDR2 (germline): SGHTA, FQGNSA.

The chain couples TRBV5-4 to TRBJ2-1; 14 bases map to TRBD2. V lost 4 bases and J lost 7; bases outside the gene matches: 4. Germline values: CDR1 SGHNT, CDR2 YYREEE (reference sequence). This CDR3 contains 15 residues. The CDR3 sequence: CASSPRTSGRNEQFF. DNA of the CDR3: TGTGCCAGCAGCCCCCGGACTAGCGGGAGGAATGAGCAGTTCTTC.

This CDR3 reads CATSRLAGSSYEQYF. The CDR3 nucleotides read TGTGCCACCAGCAGGTTAGCGGGAAGCTCCTACGAGCAGTACTTC. V and J are TRBV15 and TRBJ2-7; 8 bases are shared with TRBD2. V dropped 3 bases and J dropped 0; count of bases not matched to a gene: 4. CDR1 LNHNV and CDR2 YYDKDF come from the germline V gene (reference sequence). This CDR3 has 15 amino acids.

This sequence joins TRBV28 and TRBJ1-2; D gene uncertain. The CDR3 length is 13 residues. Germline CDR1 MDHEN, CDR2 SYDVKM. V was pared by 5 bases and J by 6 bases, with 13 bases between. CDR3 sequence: CASSPLNIHGYTF. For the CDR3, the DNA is TGTGCCAGCAGTCCCCTTAACATCCATGGCTACACCTTC.

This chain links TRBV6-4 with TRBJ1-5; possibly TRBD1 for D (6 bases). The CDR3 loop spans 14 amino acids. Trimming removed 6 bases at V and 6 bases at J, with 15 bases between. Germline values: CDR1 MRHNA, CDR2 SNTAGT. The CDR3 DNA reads TGTGCCAGCAGCACAGGGTTTTTAGGTCAGCCCCAGCATTTT. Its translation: CASSTGFLGQPQHF.

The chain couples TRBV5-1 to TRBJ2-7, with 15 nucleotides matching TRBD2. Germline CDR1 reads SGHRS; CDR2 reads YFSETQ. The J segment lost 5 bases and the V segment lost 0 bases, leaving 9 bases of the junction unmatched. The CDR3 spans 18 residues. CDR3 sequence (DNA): TGCGCCAGCAGCTTGGGGGGACTAGCGGGAGGACTCAAGGACGAGCAGTACTTC. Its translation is CASSLGGLAGGLKDEQYF.

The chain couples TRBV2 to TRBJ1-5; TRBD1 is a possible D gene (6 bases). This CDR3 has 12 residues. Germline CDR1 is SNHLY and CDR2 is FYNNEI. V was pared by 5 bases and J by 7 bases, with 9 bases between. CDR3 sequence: CASSTRGQPQHF. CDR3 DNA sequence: TGTGCCAGCAGTACGAGGGGGCAGCCCCAGCATTTT.

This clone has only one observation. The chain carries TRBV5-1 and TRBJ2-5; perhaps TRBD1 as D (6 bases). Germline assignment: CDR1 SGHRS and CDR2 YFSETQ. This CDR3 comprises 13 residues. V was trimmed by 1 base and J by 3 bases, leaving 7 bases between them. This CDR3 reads CASSLYREETQYF. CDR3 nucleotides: TGCGCCAGCAGCTTGTACAGGGAAGAGACCCAGTACTTC.

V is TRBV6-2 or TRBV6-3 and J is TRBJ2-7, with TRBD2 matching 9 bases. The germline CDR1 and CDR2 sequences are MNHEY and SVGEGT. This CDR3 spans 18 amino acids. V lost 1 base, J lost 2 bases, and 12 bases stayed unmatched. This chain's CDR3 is CASSYYPGLAGPPYEQYF. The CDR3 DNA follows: TGTGCCAGCAGTTACTACCCCGGGCTAGCGGGGCCCCCCTACGAGCAGTACTTC.

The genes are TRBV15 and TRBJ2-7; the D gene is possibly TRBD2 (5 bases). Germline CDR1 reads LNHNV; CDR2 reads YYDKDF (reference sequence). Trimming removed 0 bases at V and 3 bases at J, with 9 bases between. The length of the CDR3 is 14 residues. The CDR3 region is CATSRDREFYEQYF. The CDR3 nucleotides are TGTGCCACCAGCAGAGATAGGGAGTTCTACGAGCAGTACTTC.

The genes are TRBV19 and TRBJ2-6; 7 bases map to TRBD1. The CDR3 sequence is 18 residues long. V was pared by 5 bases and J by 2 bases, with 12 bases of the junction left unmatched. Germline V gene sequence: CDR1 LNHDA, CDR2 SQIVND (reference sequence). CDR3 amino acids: CASSLPGQTLAGANVLTF. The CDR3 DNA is TGTGCCAGTAGTCTCCCGGGACAGACTCTAGCTGGGGCCAACGTCCTGACTTTC.

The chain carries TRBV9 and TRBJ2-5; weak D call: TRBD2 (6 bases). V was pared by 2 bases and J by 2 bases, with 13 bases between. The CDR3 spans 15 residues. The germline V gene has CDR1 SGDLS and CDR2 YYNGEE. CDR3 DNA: TGTGCCAGCAGCGTGGGGGGAGGTAGTCAAGAGACCCAGTACTTC. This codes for CASSVGGGSQETQYF.

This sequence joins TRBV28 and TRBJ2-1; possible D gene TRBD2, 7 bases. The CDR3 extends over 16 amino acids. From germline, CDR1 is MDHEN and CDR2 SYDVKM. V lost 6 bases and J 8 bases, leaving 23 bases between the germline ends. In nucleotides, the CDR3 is TGTGCCAGCAGCCGCCCGGGGGGCGGGAGTATCGATGAGCAGTTCTTC. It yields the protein CASSRPGGGSIDEQFF.

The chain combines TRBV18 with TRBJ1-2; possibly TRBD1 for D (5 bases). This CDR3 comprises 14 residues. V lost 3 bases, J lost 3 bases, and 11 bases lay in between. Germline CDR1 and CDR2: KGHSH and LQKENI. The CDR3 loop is CASSPSGGDYGYTF. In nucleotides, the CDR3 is TGTGCCAGCTCACCCTCGGGGGGGGACTATGGCTACACCTTC.

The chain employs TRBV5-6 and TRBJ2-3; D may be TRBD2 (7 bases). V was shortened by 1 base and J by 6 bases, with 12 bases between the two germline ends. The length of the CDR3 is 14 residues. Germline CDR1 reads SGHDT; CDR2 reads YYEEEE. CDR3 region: CASSLQGREDTQYF. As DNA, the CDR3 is TGTGCCAGCAGCTTGCAGGGGAGGGAGGATACGCAGTATTTT. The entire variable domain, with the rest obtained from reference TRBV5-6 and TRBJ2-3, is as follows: DAGVTQSPTHLIKTRGQQVTLRCSPKSGHDTVSWYQQALGQGPQFIFQYYEEEERQRGNFPDRFSGHQFPNYSSELNVNALLLGDSALYLCASSLQGREDTQYFGPGTRLTVL.

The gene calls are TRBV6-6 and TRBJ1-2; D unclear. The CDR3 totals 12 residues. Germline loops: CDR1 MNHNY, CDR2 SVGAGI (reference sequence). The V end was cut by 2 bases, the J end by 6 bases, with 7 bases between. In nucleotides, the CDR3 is TGTGCCAGCAGTTACGATTTAGATGGCTACACCTTC. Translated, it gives CASSYDLDGYTF.

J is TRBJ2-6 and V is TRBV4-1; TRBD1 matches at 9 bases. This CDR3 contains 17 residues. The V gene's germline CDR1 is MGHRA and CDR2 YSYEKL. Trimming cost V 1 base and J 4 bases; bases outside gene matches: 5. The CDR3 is CASSQGDRVAGANVLTF. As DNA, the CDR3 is TGCGCCAGCAGCCAAGGGGACAGGGTGGCCGGGGCCAACGTCCTGACTTTC.

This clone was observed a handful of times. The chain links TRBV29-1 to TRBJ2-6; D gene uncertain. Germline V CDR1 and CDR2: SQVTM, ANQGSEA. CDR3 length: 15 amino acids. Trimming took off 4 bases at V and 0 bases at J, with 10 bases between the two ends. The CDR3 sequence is CSVVERVSGANVLTF. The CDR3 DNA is TGCAGCGTTGTGGAACGGGTCTCTGGGGCCAACGTCCTGACTTTC.

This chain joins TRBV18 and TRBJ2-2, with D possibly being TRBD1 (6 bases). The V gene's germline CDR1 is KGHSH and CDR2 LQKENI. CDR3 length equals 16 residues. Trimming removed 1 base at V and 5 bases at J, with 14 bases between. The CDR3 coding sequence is TGTGCCAGCTCACCACTACTCCTACAGGGTACCGGGGAGCTGTTTTTT. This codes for CASSPLLLQGTGELFF.